Listed here are 26 T cell receptor beta chains from one sample, sequenced in a study of T cells after somatic rescue of genetic block. Profiling relied on immunoSEQ multiplex PCR, and the TCRdb table lists in-frame clones only, not all of them. The sample consists of tens of thousands of clones, 92% of them appearing once. Input material: peripheral blood mononuclear cells (PBMCs). These receptor sequences come from a man in his forties.

V is TRBV11-2 and J is TRBJ2-7; D unclear. The CDR3 has 14 residues. Trimming cost V 4 bases and J 11 bases, with 21 bases left between them. Germline-derived CDR1 and CDR2 are SGHAT and FQNNGV. CDR3 protein: CASSSKSAGPMEYF. For the CDR3, the DNA is TGTGCCAGCAGCTCGAAGTCGGCAGGCCCCATGGAGTACTTC.

The chain uses TRBV29-1 and TRBJ1-1, with TRBD1 as a possible D gene (5 bases). The CDR3 totals 12 residues. Trimming removed 4 bases at V and 6 bases at J, with 12 bases between. The V gene's germline CDR1 is SQVTM and CDR2 ANQGSEA. The CDR3 region is CSVVRDGSEAFF. The CDR3 region has the DNA TGCAGCGTTGTCAGGGATGGGTCTGAAGCTTTCTTT.

DNA for the CDR3: TGTGCCAGCAGTCTGGACGGCGCCTGGGAGCAGTACTTC. It encodes CASSLDGAWEQYF. V gene TRBV2 combines with J gene TRBJ2-7; no clear D. Germline V gives CDR1 SNHLY, CDR2 FYNNEI. The V and J ends lost 5 bases and 7 bases respectively, with 15 bases between them. The CDR3 has 13 amino acids.

This clone was picked up one time. The rearrangement joins TRBV28 to TRBJ2-5; 9 bases are a match to TRBD2. Germline assignment: CDR1 MDHEN and CDR2 SYDVKM. J was trimmed by 1 base and V by 2 bases; bases with no gene match: 2. The CDR3 runs 15 residues. This chain's CDR3 is CASSLGLAFQETQYF. As DNA, the CDR3 is TGTGCCAGCAGTTTAGGACTAGCGTTCCAAGAGACCCAGTACTTC.

The rearrangement joins TRBV7-9 to TRBJ1-3; no clear D. The ends were cut back, 5 bases at V and 4 bases at J, with 12 bases in the middle. The CDR3 sequence is 14 residues long. Germline CDR1 reads SEHNR; CDR2 reads FQNEAQ (reference sequence). The CDR3 DNA sequence: TGTGCCAGCAGCCTGACAATGGGGGGAAACACCATATATTTT. Its translation: CASSLTMGGNTIYF.

The chain carries TRBV6-1 and TRBJ2-5; tentatively, D is TRBD2 (6 bases). The CDR3 runs 15 residues. CDR1 is MNHNS and CDR2 is SASEGT in the germline V gene. Trimming removed 7 bases at V and 2 bases at J, with 17 bases between. CDR3 protein: CASIKRDWGQETQYF. DNA of the CDR3: TGTGCCAGCATTAAAAGGGACTGGGGTCAAGAGACCCAGTACTTC.

The chain carries TRBV5-4 and TRBJ2-2, with no clear D. Trimming stripped 4 bases from V and 1 base from J, with 5 bases between. This CDR3 contains 13 residues. CDR1 SGHNT and CDR2 YYREEE come from the germline V gene (reference sequence). The CDR3 loop reads CASSPENTGELFF. CDR3 in DNA: TGTGCCAGCAGCCCCGAGAACACCGGGGAGCTGTTTTTT.

This chain joins TRBV21-1 and TRBJ1-3. TRBV21-1 corresponds to a pseudogene. CDR3 length: 17 residues. This CDR3 reads CASSKGPGSSSGNTIYF. The CDR3 nucleotides read TGTGCCAGCAGCAAAGGCCCGGGCTCCTCTTCGGGAAACACCATATATTTT.

This clone was recorded only once. The chain employs TRBV7-2 and TRBJ2-1; D not certain. Trimming stripped 5 bases from V and 4 bases from J, with 3 bases between. There are 11 residues in the CDR3. CDR1 is SGHTA and CDR2 is FQGNSA in the germline V gene. CDR3: CASSPYNEQFF. CDR3 nucleotides: TGTGCCAGCAGCCCTTACAATGAGCAGTTCTTC. Together with reference TRBV7-2 and TRBJ2-1, the CDR3 gives the full variable domain: GAGVSQSPSNKVTEKGKDVELRCDPISGHTALYWYRQSLGQGLEFLIYFQGNSAPDKSGLPSDRFSAERTGGSVSTLTIQRTQQEDSAVYLCASSPYNEQFFGPGTRLTVL.

The chain is built from TRBV28 and TRBJ2-7; the match to TRBD1 covers 11 bases. Germline CDR1 and CDR2: MDHEN and SYDVKM. J was trimmed by 7 bases and V by 4 bases; bases with no gene match: 6. CDR3 length: 14 residues. CDR3 nucleotides: TGTGCCAGCAGTTCGCCGGGACAGGGGGGTGAGCAGTACTTC. The encoded protein is CASSSPGQGGEQYF.

This chain uses TRBV9 with TRBJ2-1; 12 bases are shared with TRBD2. Looked up from germline, CDR1 is SGDLS and CDR2 is YYNGEE. V shed 3 bases, J shed 2 bases, and the junction held 6 bases outside the gene matches. This CDR3 is built from 17 residues. The DNA for the CDR3 is TGTGCCAGCAGCGATGGGACTAGCGGGCGAACCTACAATGAGCAGTTCTTC. Amino acid sequence: CASSDGTSGRTYNEQFF.

Here the CDR3 DNA reads TGTGCCAGTAGTAAACTAGCGGGGGGCCGGAACACCGGGGAGCTGTTTTTT. Translated, it gives CASSKLAGGRNTGELFF. The rearrangement uses TRBV19 and TRBJ2-2, with 12 bases identical to TRBD2. Germline assignment: CDR1 LNHDA and CDR2 SQIVND (reference sequence). CDR3 size: 17 residues. V was clipped by 4 bases and J by 1 base; unmatched bases: 4.

This chain links TRBV30 with TRBJ2-1, with 9 positions matching TRBD2. Germline V CDR1 and CDR2: GTSNPN, SVGIG (reference sequence). This CDR3 is 13 amino acids long. Trimming took 3 bases from V and 6 from J; bases not matched to a gene: 3. The CDR3 region is CAWRTSGRNEQFF. In nucleotides, the CDR3 is TGTGCCTGGAGGACTAGCGGCCGCAATGAGCAGTTCTTC.

The CDR3 DNA sequence: TGTGCCAGCAGCACTATCGTACTAGCGTGTTCCTACAATGAGCAGTTCTTC. Translated, it gives CASSTIVLACSYNEQFF. The V and J genes are TRBV21-1 and TRBJ2-1; TRBD2 is the table's D call, not checked against the DNA. TRBV21-1 has pseudogene status. This CDR3 comprises 17 residues.

The chain links TRBV2 to TRBJ2-7; 9 positions match TRBD1. This CDR3 region has 17 residues. The J segment lost 6 bases and the V segment lost 2 bases, leaving 14 bases of the junction unmatched. CDR1 and CDR2 from the germline V gene are SNHLY and FYNNEI. This CDR3 is CASSERRAGQGHGEQYF. The CDR3 coding sequence is TGTGCCAGCAGTGAAAGGCGGGCCGGACAGGGGCACGGCGAGCAGTACTTC.

The genes are TRBV7-9 and TRBJ1-1; a possible D gene is TRBD1 (5 bases). CDR1 and CDR2 from the germline V gene are SEHNR and FQNEAQ (reference sequence). There are 13 residues in the CDR3. V lost 7 bases, J lost 4 bases, and 13 bases lay in between. The CDR3 bases are TGTGCCAGCACCTCCGGGGGTGGCACTGAAGCTTTCTTT. This gives the protein CASTSGGGTEAFF.

The chain recombines TRBV6-1 with TRBJ1-2; D is unclear. Germline V gene data show CDR1 as MNHNS and CDR2 as SASEGT. Trimming left V 3 bases short and J 7 bases short, with 12 bases between. This CDR3 is 13 amino acids long. The CDR3 region is CASSETIAGGYTF. Written as DNA, the CDR3 is TGTGCCAGCAGTGAGACGATCGCTGGTGGCTACACCTTC.

V usage is TRBV14 and J usage is TRBJ1-2; D is unclear. The length of the CDR3 is 14 residues. Looked up from germline, CDR1 is SGHDN and CDR2 is FVKESK. V shed 2 bases and J shed 4 bases, with 11 bases lying between them. The CDR3 DNA sequence: TGTGCCAGCAGCCAATCTGGGCTTCGCTATGGCTACACCTTC. It codes for CASSQSGLRYGYTF.

The J gene is TRBJ2-2, the V gene TRBV10-1; D is ambiguous. Trimming stripped 2 bases from V and 6 bases from J, with 4 bases between. The CDR3 has 12 residues. CDR1 is WNHNN and CDR2 is SYGVQD in the germline V gene (reference sequence). The CDR3 nucleotides read TGCGCCAGCAGTGAGAAGGCCGGGGAGCTGTTTTTT. This gives the protein CASSEKAGELFF.

The V and J genes are TRBV6-6 and TRBJ2-3; TRBD1 aligns across 10 bases. The CDR3 spans 16 residues. Germline V gene sequence: CDR1 MNHNY, CDR2 SVGAGI (reference sequence). V was clipped by 5 bases and J by 1 base; unmatched bases: 6. DNA of the CDR3: TGTGCCAGCAGTCTCGACAGGGGGCGAGGCACAGATACGCAGTATTTT. Protein product: CASSLDRGRGTDTQYF.

This chain joins TRBV6-4 and TRBJ2-2; D might be TRBD1 (5 bases). Per germline, CDR1 MRHNA and CDR2 SNTAGT. Trimming shortened V by 5 bases and J by 4 bases, and 8 bases separated the two germline ends. This CDR3 contains 13 residues. DNA of the CDR3: TGTGCCAGCAGTCCAGGGTTCACCGGGGAGCTGTTTTTT. Translation: CASSPGFTGELFF.

CDR3 in amino acids: CASSLGHPRVGTDTQYF. The DNA for the CDR3 is TGTGCCAGCAGCTTAGGGCACCCGAGAGTGGGTACAGATACGCAGTATTTT. V usage is TRBV7-9 and J usage is TRBJ2-3, with D unresolved. In germline, CDR1 is SEHNR, CDR2 FQNEAQ (reference sequence). Between the trimmed V and J ends, which lost 1 base and 3 bases, there was a span of 17 bases. The length of the CDR3 is 17 residues.

The chain carries TRBV11-2 and TRBJ1-6; D gene ambiguous. V was trimmed by 3 bases and J by 9 bases, leaving 15 bases between them. The CDR3 length is 15 residues. Germline V gene sequence: CDR1 SGHAT, CDR2 FQNNGV. The CDR3 region has the DNA TGTGCCAGCAGCTTCAATACCCCGCCAGTTTCACCCCTCCACTTT. Translated: CASSFNTPPVSPLHF.

The rearrangement uses TRBV10-3 and TRBJ1-5, with TRBD1 matching 7 bases. There are 13 residues in the CDR3. CDR1 and CDR2 (germline): ENHRY, SYGVKD. Trimming removed 2 bases from V and 7 bases from J; junction bases left unmatched: 2. CDR3 sequence (DNA): TGTGCCATCAGTGAGCAGGGGGGCCAGCCCCAGCATTTT. Its protein is CAISEQGGQPQHF.

This rearrangement joins TRBV13 to TRBJ2-2; weak D call: TRBD2 (5 bases). Germline values: CDR1 PRHDT, CDR2 FYEKMQ (reference sequence). The V gene lost 5 bases and the J gene lost 7 bases, with 17 bases spanning the gap. The CDR3 length is 15 residues. CDR3 amino acids: CASSRLEGHSGELFF. The CDR3 DNA is TGTGCCAGCAGCCGCCTAGAGGGCCATAGCGGGGAGCTGTTTTTT.

The chain couples TRBV7-2 to TRBJ2-5; D perhaps matches TRBD2 (5 bases). CDR1 and CDR2 from the germline V gene are SGHTA and FQGNSA. The ends were cut back, 1 base at V and 4 bases at J, with 13 bases in the middle. The CDR3 spans 15 residues. The CDR3 spells CASSLVRGARETQYF. In nucleotides, the CDR3 is TGTGCCAGCAGCTTAGTTCGGGGAGCGCGAGAGACCCAGTACTTC.